This T cell receptor beta chain was documented in a study of T cells in Graves' hyperthyroidism and ophthalmopathy. This clonotype showed up many times. The investigators amplified TCR beta CDR3 regions from RNA transcripts. First-round RT-PCR targeting the TCR CDR3 was performed with the HTBI primer set. Using its own MiXCR run on the multiplex PCR reads, TCRdb lists one record per CDR3 protein. The profile shows some 770,000 distinct CDR3 sequences, 16% of them singletons. The CDR3 length is 15 residues. The germline V gene has CDR1 SNHLY and CDR2 FYNNEI. The V gene end was trimmed by 3 bases and the J gene end by 4 bases; junction bases not matched to a gene: 3.

The sample was blood. The TCR comes from a man between 18 and 35 years old with Graves' hyperthyroidism. The rearrangement links TRBV2 to TRBJ2-2, with 9 nucleotides matching TRBD2. The CDR3 protein is CASSEGGRATGELFF. The CDR3 bases are TGTGCCAGCAGTGAGGGCGGGAGGGCCACCGGGGAGCTGTTTTTT.